This T cell receptor beta chain was identified in a study of beta chain features in type 1 diabetes. CD4+ naive, central memory, regulatory and stem cell-like memory subsets were isolated by sorting on CD45RO/CCR7/CD25/CD127/CD95/CD27. Study results and caveats: The study found moderately but significantly shorter TCRB CDR3s in all four CD4+ subsets of Type 1 diabetes patients.

Germline lookup yields CDR1 SQVTM and CDR2 ANQGSEA. V dropped 7 bases and J dropped 2; count of bases not matched to a gene: 3. There are 12 residues in the CDR3. What was sequenced were expressed TCRB transcripts, since all of the isolated RNA had been reverse transcribed. The data were produced by immunoSEQ multiplex PCR, yet TCRdb's version contains in-frame clones alone and is incomplete. The data contain nearly 700,000 clones, roughly 13% of them singletons. This clone was seen a handful of times. What it binds is unknown. In the same sample, other DNA sequences code for this CDR3. The rearrangement links TRBV29-1 to TRBJ2-7; 9 bases fit TRBD1. The sample comprised naive CD4+ T cells from blood. The TCR originated in a young man with type 1 diabetes. CDR3 in amino acids: CSGRDRAYEQYF. The CDR3 bases are TGCAGCGGACGGGACAGGGCCTACGAGCAGTACTTC.